Presented here are 11 T cell receptor beta chains from one specimen sequenced in a study of CD8 T cells in Susac syndrome. Random-hexamer reverse transcription was applied to roughly 0.5 to 1 ug RNA. TCRdb analysed the immunoSEQ multiplex PCR reads with MiXCR anew, one entry per CDR3 protein. The repertoire holds about 140,000 distinct CDR3 sequences, with 85% to 95% as singletons. The sample taken for sequencing was CD4+ T cells from PBMCs. These receptors came from a human donor with multiple sclerosis.

V gene TRBV19 combines with J gene TRBJ2-6; D remains ambiguous. Trimming shortened V by 0 bases and J by 0 bases, and 6 bases separated the two germline ends. The CDR3 contains 16 residues. Looked up from germline, CDR1 is LNHDA and CDR2 is SQIVND (reference sequence). CDR3 coding DNA: TGTGCCAGTAGTATAGATGGGAACTCTGGGGCCAACGTCCTGACTTTC. Amino acid sequence: CASSIDGNSGANVLTF.

V is TRBV5-6 and J is TRBJ2-5, with TRBD1 matching 11 bases. This CDR3 is built from 16 residues. V dropped 1 base and J dropped 4; count of bases not matched to a gene: 6. Looked up from germline, CDR1 is SGHDT and CDR2 is YYEEEE. The DNA for the CDR3 is TGTGCCAGCAGCTTGAGGTGGACAGGGGGCCGAGAGACCCAGTACTTC. Its protein is CASSLRWTGGRETQYF.

This clonotype occurred once. The V and J genes are TRBV20-1 and TRBJ2-7, with TRBD2 matching over 15 bases. The V gene's germline CDR1 is DFQATT and CDR2 SNEGSKA (reference sequence). The V and J ends lost 4 bases and 3 bases, in that order; junction bases with no gene match: 16. The CDR3 is 19 amino acids. The CDR3 DNA sequence: TGCAGTGCTACCCCCTTGGGACTAGCGGGAGGTATCGGGGTCTACGAGCAGTACTTC. Encoded protein: CSATPLGLAGGIGVYEQYF.

The CDR3 region has the DNA TGCAGTGCTACCCCAGGGACTCCTCTATACGAGCAGTACTTC. Its protein product is CSATPGTPLYEQYF. The chain recombines TRBV20-1 with TRBJ2-7; D might be TRBD2 (6 bases). Germline values: CDR1 DFQATT, CDR2 SNEGSKA (reference sequence). The ends were cut back, 4 bases at V and 4 bases at J, with 17 bases in the middle. This CDR3 has 14 residues.

The gene calls are TRBV19 and TRBJ1-4; possibly TRBD1 for D (5 bases). The CDR3 loop spans 14 amino acids. V was shortened by 8 bases and J by 4 bases, with 14 bases between the two germline ends. Germline CDR1 is LNHDA and CDR2 is SQIVND (reference sequence). The CDR3 reads CASRPGRSNEKLFF. DNA of the CDR3: TGTGCCAGTCGGCCGGGACGGAGTAATGAAAAACTGTTTTTT. The whole variable domain, filled in from reference TRBV19 and TRBJ1-4, reads DGGITQSPKYLFRKEGQNVTLSCEQNLNHDAMYWYRQDPGQGLRLIYYSQIVNDFQKGDIAEGYSVSREKKESFPLTVTSAQKNPTAFYLCASRPGRSNEKLFFGSGTQLSVL.

The V and J genes are TRBV4-1 and TRBJ2-2, with D possibly TRBD1 on 6 matching bases. The V end lost 2 bases, the J end lost 0 bases, and 10 bases lay between the germline ends. Germline CDR1 is MGHRA and CDR2 is YSYEKL. The CDR3 length is 16 residues. CDR3 coding DNA: TGCGCCAGCAGCCAACGTAGGACAGCGAACACCGGGGAGCTGTTTTTT. Translation gives CASSQRRTANTGELFF.

The chain joins TRBV12-3 or TRBV12-4 to TRBJ2-5; TRBD1 matches at 8 bases. J lost 1 base, V lost 6 bases, and 7 bases had no gene match. The CDR3 is 15 residues long. This chain's CDR3 is CASRYNTGGQETQYF. As DNA, the CDR3 is TGTGCCAGCAGATATAATACAGGGGGCCAAGAGACCCAGTACTTC.

This clonotype was counted a single time. The V call is TRBV20-1, the J call TRBJ2-1; TRBD1 agrees at 8 bases. The CDR3 has 13 residues. Germline loops: CDR1 DFQATT, CDR2 SNEGSKA (reference sequence). With V trimmed by 6 bases and J by 8 bases, 9 bases remained unmatched. The CDR3 here is CSAHWTGNYEQFF. Here the CDR3 DNA reads TGCAGTGCGCATTGGACAGGGAACTATGAGCAGTTCTTC.

V is TRBV7-8 and J is TRBJ1-6; D is undetermined. Trimming removed 3 bases at V and 6 bases at J, with 3 bases between. Germline V CDR1 and CDR2: SGHVS, FQNEAQ. The length of the CDR3 is 12 residues. The CDR3 DNA reads as TGTGCCAGCAGCTTCCGTAATTCACCCCTCCACTTT. Its protein product is CASSFRNSPLHF.

The V gene is TRBV5-6, the J gene TRBJ1-3; tentatively, D is TRBD1 (5 bases). Germline assignment: CDR1 SGHDT and CDR2 YYEEEE. The CDR3 has 14 amino acids. Deletions cut 3 bases from V and 2 bases from J, with 9 bases between. DNA of the CDR3: TGTGCCAGCAGCTCCAGGGATCCTGGAAACACCATATATTTT. Translating it yields CASSSRDPGNTIYF.

V usage is TRBV7-3 and J usage is TRBJ2-2; 15 bases are shared with TRBD2. The CDR3 extends over 18 amino acids. Trimming at V came to 5 bases and at J to 2 bases, leaving 6 bases not matched to a gene. The germline V gene has CDR1 SGHTA and CDR2 FQGTGA. Here the CDR3 reads CASSTPGLAGGNTGELFF. The CDR3 region has the DNA TGTGCCAGCAGCACCCCGGGACTAGCGGGGGGTAACACCGGGGAGCTGTTTTTT.